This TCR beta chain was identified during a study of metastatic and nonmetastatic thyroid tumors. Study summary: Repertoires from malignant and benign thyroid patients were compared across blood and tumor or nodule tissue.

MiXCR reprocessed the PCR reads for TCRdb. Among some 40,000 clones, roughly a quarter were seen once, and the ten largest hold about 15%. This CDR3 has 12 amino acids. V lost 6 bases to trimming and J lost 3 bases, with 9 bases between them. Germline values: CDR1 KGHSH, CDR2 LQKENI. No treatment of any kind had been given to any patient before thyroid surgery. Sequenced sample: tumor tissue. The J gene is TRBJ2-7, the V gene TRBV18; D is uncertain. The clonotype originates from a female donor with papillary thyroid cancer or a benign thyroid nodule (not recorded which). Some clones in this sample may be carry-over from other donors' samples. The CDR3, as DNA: TGTGCCAGCTCCAAGCCCGGCTACGAGCAGTACTTC. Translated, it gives CASSKPGYEQYF.